This passage covers 19 T cell receptor beta chains from one sample sequenced in a study of OX40 agonist ivuxolimab in advanced cancers. Some clones are missing from TCRdb's copy, which holds only in-frame ones; the method was immunoSEQ multiplex PCR. The sample carries roughly 65,000 clones, about three quarters recorded once. The sequenced sample was CD4+ or CD8+ T cells sorted from blood, obtained in a trial of the OX40 agonist ivuxolimab. The origin of the receptors is an adult with an advanced solid tumor such as melanoma, head and neck, liver or kidney cancer.

V usage is TRBV4-1 and J usage is TRBJ1-1, with TRBD1 as a possible D gene (6 bases). V was clipped by 4 bases and J by 0 bases, with 9 bases between them. The CDR3 totals 14 residues. In germline, CDR1 is MGHRA, CDR2 YSYEKL. The CDR3 region has the DNA TGCGCCAGCAGCCCCGGACAGATGAACACTGAAGCTTTCTTT. Protein: CASSPGQMNTEAFF.

The J gene is TRBJ2-7, the V gene TRBV28; possibly TRBD2 for D (6 bases). Trimming took off 6 bases at V and 4 bases at J, with 13 bases between the two ends. The length of the CDR3 is 13 residues. The germline gives CDR1 MDHEN, CDR2 SYDVKM. The CDR3 region is CASSGTAWYEQYF. The CDR3 DNA follows: TGTGCCAGCAGCGGGACTGCCTGGTACGAGCAGTACTTC. The whole variable domain, remainder taken from reference TRBV28 and TRBJ2-7, is DVKVTQSSRYLVKRTGEKVFLECVQDMDHENMFWYRQDPGLGLRLIYFSYDVKMKEKGDIPEGYSVSREKKERFSLILESASTNQTSMYLCASSGTAWYEQYFGPGTRLTVT.

This chain connects TRBV5-1 to TRBJ2-1; 10 bases fit TRBD2. V dropped 8 bases and J dropped 1; count of bases not matched to a gene: 6. The CDR3 spans 15 residues. Germline CDR1 and CDR2: SGHRS and YFSETQ. CDR3 in amino acids: CASSSGRGSYNEQFF. In nucleotides, the CDR3 is TGCGCCAGTTCTAGCGGGAGAGGGTCCTACAATGAGCAGTTCTTC. Supplemented by reference TRBV5-1 and TRBJ2-1, the full variable domain reads KAGVTQTPRYLIKTRGQQVTLSCSPISGHRSVSWYQQTPGQGLQFLFEYFSETQRNKGNFPGRFSGRQFSNSRSEMNVSTLELGDSALYLCASSSGRGSYNEQFFGPGTRLTVL.

The V gene is TRBV9, the J gene TRBJ1-1, with 7 bases fitting TRBD1. CDR1 is SGDLS and CDR2 is YYNGEE in the germline V gene. The CDR3 runs to 18 residues. The trim removed 1 base at V and 1 base at J, leaving 13 bases unmatched. CDR3 nucleotide sequence: TGTGCCAGCAGCGTAAAATATTTGGGGACAGCCAAGAACACTGAAGCTTTCTTT. Protein product: CASSVKYLGTAKNTEAFF.

The chain recombines TRBV27 with TRBJ1-6; D perhaps matches TRBD1 (5 bases). CDR3 length: 14 amino acids. Per germline, CDR1 MNHEY and CDR2 SMNVEV (reference sequence). V lost 6 bases to trimming and J lost 7 bases, with 13 bases between them. In DNA form, the CDR3 reads TGTGCCAGCAGGGCGACAGCGACGAATTCACCCCTCCACTTT. Residues: CASRATATNSPLHF.

The gene calls are TRBV7-9 and TRBJ2-3; D might be TRBD1 (5 bases). Germline CDR1 reads SEHNR; CDR2 reads FQNEAQ (reference sequence). This CDR3 spans 15 amino acids. V lost 2 bases and J lost 2, with 11 bases in between. The CDR3 reads CASSLQGTNTDTQYF. The DNA for the CDR3 is TGTGCCAGCAGCTTACAGGGTACTAACACAGATACGCAGTATTTT.

The CDR3 bases are TGTGCCACCGCGGACAGCTTAACCTACGAGCAGTACTTC. Its protein product is CATADSLTYEQYF. The chain links TRBV2 to TRBJ2-7; a weak D match, TRBD1 (6 bases). Trimming pared 10 bases from V and 2 bases from J, leaving 15 bases between. Germline values: CDR1 SNHLY, CDR2 FYNNEI. The CDR3 covers 13 residues.

The V gene is TRBV30, the J gene TRBJ1-5; 8 bases are a match to TRBD1. V trimming: 5 bases; J trimming: 2 bases; junction bases outside the gene matches: 5. The CDR3 is 14 amino acids. Germline lookup yields CDR1 GTSNPN and CDR2 SVGIG (reference sequence). Here the CDR3 DNA reads TGTGCCTGGGGGACAGGTAAGGGCAATCAGCCCCAGCATTTT. Protein: CAWGTGKGNQPQHF.

This chain uses TRBV18 with TRBJ1-6; D call uncertain. Trimming pared 2 bases from V and 7 bases from J, leaving 9 bases between. CDR1 is KGHSH and CDR2 is LQKENI in the germline V gene. The CDR3 loop spans 14 amino acids. In DNA, the CDR3 is TGTGCCAGCTCACCAAGCGGTAAAAATTCACCCCTCCACTTT. This gives the protein CASSPSGKNSPLHF.

The chain carries TRBV15 and TRBJ2-2; D assignment may be TRBD1 or TRBD2 (5 bases each). The germline gives CDR1 LNHNV, CDR2 YYDKDF (reference sequence). Trimming left V 5 bases short and J 0 bases short, with 13 bases between. The CDR3 sequence is 16 residues long. The CDR3 DNA reads TGTGCCACCAGCTGGGGGACGGGATCGAACACCGGGGAGCTGTTTTTT. Translated, it gives CATSWGTGSNTGELFF.

This chain links TRBV4-1 with TRBJ2-7; 10 bases line up with TRBD2. Germline V gives CDR1 MGHRA, CDR2 YSYEKL. The length of the CDR3 is 16 residues. The V and J ends lost 1 base and 4 bases, in that order; junction bases with no gene match: 7. The CDR3 region has the DNA TGCGCCAGCAGCCAAGGAGGCGCTAGCGGGAGATACGAGCAGTACTTC. It encodes CASSQGGASGRYEQYF.

This clone was seen just once. The chain carries TRBV6-6 and TRBJ1-1; 9 nucleotides line up with TRBD1. Germline V gene sequence: CDR1 MNHNY, CDR2 SVGAGI (reference sequence). The ends lost 6 bases at V and 2 bases at J; junction bases unmatched: 4. The CDR3 is 14 residues long. This CDR3 is CASSWGQGNTEAFF. The CDR3 DNA sequence: TGTGCCAGCAGCTGGGGACAGGGCAACACTGAAGCTTTCTTT.

The rearrangement links TRBV6-5 to TRBJ1-4; TRBD1 is a possible D gene (6 bases). Germline-derived CDR1 and CDR2 are MNHEY and SVGAGI. The CDR3 is 15 amino acids. Deletions cut 5 bases from V and 0 bases from J, with 10 bases between. The chain's CDR3 is CASSLEGATNEKLFF. CDR3 bases: TGTGCCAGCAGTCTGGAGGGGGCAACTAATGAAAAACTGTTTTTT.

The rearrangement joins TRBV4-2 to TRBJ2-3; D is unresolved. From germline, CDR1 is LGHNA and CDR2 YNFKEQ. This CDR3 has 14 residues. The V end was cut by 1 base, the J end by 5 bases, with 10 bases between. The CDR3 DNA follows: TGTGCCAGCAGCCAAGCCCTATTCGGAGATACGCAGTATTTT. Encoded protein: CASSQALFGDTQYF.

This clone was detected only a few times. The CDR3 coding sequence is TGTGCCAGCAGCCTGGGGCCGACATACGAGCAGTACTTC. Translated: CASSLGPTYEQYF. J is TRBJ2-7 and V is TRBV11-1; tentative D call: TRBD1 (5 bases). Germline CDR1 is SGHAT and CDR2 is FQDESV (reference sequence). Trimming took off 5 bases at V and 4 bases at J, with 12 bases between the two ends. The CDR3 contains 13 residues.

Only one count was recorded for this clone. The V gene is TRBV2, the J gene TRBJ1-3; D unresolved. The CDR3 sequence is 15 residues long. Germline CDR1 and CDR2: SNHLY and FYNNEI. V lost 1 base and J lost 0, with 7 bases in between. Here the CDR3 reads CASSEVAVSGNTIYF. The CDR3 DNA is TGTGCCAGCAGTGAAGTTGCAGTCTCTGGAAACACCATATATTTT. Together with reference TRBV2 and TRBJ1-3, the CDR3 gives the full variable domain: EPEVTQTPSHQVTQMGQEVILRCVPISNHLYFYWYRQILGQKVEFLVSFYNNEISEKSEIFDDQFSVERPDGSNFTLKIRSTKLEDSAMYFCASSEVAVSGNTIYFGEGSWLTVV.

This chain links TRBV5-4 with TRBJ1-2; tentatively, D is TRBD1 (5 bases). V was shortened by 0 bases and J by 4 bases, with 22 bases between the two germline ends. CDR3 length equals 18 residues. The V gene's germline CDR1 is SGHNT and CDR2 YYREEE (reference sequence). This CDR3 is CASSLGLPDFPGGYGYTF. Written as DNA, the CDR3 is TGTGCCAGCAGCTTGGGTCTCCCGGATTTCCCCGGGGGCTATGGCTACACCTTC. Complete variable domain (other parts from reference TRBV5-4 and TRBJ1-2): ETGVTQSPTHLIKTRGQQVTLRCSSQSGHNTVSWYQQALGQGPQFIFQYYREEENGRGNFPPRFSGLQFPNYSSELNVNALELDDSALYLCASSLGLPDFPGGYGYTFGSGTRLTVV.

The J gene is TRBJ1-3, the V gene TRBV9, with D uncertain. Looked up from germline, CDR1 is SGDLS and CDR2 is YYNGEE. The CDR3 loop spans 15 amino acids. V lost 0 bases and J 7 bases, leaving 14 bases between the germline ends. Here the CDR3 reads CASSVEDRLGNTIYF. DNA for the CDR3: TGTGCCAGCAGCGTAGAGGACCGCTTGGGGAACACCATATATTTT. The whole variable domain, filled in from reference TRBV9 and TRBJ1-3, reads DSGVTQTPKHLITATGQRVTLRCSPRSGDLSVYWYQQSLDQGLQFLIQYYNGEERAKGNILERFSAQQFPDLHSELNLSSLELGDSALYFCASSVEDRLGNTIYFGEGSWLTVV.

Details on this clone: Other DNA sequences in this specimen translate into the identical CDR3. The CDR3 here is CASSLTAGGPTDTQYF. CDR3 sequence (DNA): TGCGCCAGCAGCTTAACAGCGGGGGGGCCCACAGATACGCAGTATTTT. This chain links TRBV5-1 with TRBJ2-3, with 10 bases matching TRBD2. V was clipped by 2 bases and J by 2 bases; unmatched bases: 5. The CDR3 is 16 amino acids. The germline V gene has CDR1 SGHRS and CDR2 YFSETQ.